The next 19 T cell receptor beta chains were all read from a single sample in a study of post-analysis software for immune sequencing data. General study findings and limits: TRBV5-6, TRBV5-1 and TRBV20-1 were among a few TRBV segments more frequent in patients than controls.

Their target antigens are unknown. Sequencing libraries made from TCR beta cDNA carried unique molecular identifiers. TCRdb reprocessed the PCR reads with MiXCR, giving one entry per CDR3 protein. The sample contains a few hundred thousand distinct CDR3 sequences, 30% to 40% of which appear only once. The sequencing input was blood. These receptors originate from a girl under 18 with multiple sclerosis.

This rearrangement joins TRBV25-1 to TRBJ2-1; 7 nucleotides line up with TRBD2. Per germline, CDR1 MGHDK and CDR2 SYGVNS. The V gene end was trimmed by 6 bases and the J gene end by 4 bases; junction bases not matched to a gene: 9. CDR3 length: 15 amino acids. In nucleotides, the CDR3 is TGTGCCAGCAGAGAACCGGGACTATATTACAATGAGCAGTTCTTC. As protein: CASREPGLYYNEQFF.

As to this clonotype: One junction end disagrees with the germline gene, perhaps due to a read error. In DNA, the CDR3 is TGCGCCAGCAAGGCCGACAGAGCGGAAGAGACTCAGTACTTC. It yields the protein CASKADRAEETQYF. The chain couples TRBV5-1 to TRBJ2-5; D possibly uses TRBD1 or TRBD2 (5 bases each). The V gene's germline CDR1 is SGHRS and CDR2 YFSETQ. The length of the CDR3 is 14 residues. The whole variable domain, remainder taken from reference TRBV5-1 and TRBJ2-5, is KAGVTQTPRYLIKTRGQQVTLSCSPISGHRSVSWYQQTPGQGLQFLFEYFSETQRNKGNFPGRFSGRQFSNSRSEMNVSTLELGDSALYLCASKADRAEETQYFGPGTRLLVL.

This clonotype was seen a handful of times. The gene calls are TRBV2 and TRBJ1-2; TRBD1 might be the D (6 bases). This CDR3 has 16 amino acids. The V and J ends lost 4 bases and 0 bases respectively, with 15 bases between them. Looked up from germline, CDR1 is SNHLY and CDR2 is FYNNEI. CDR3 amino acids: CASSASVPGANYGYTF. Here the CDR3 DNA reads TGTGCCAGCAGTGCGAGCGTCCCAGGGGCTAACTATGGCTACACCTTC.

CDR3 DNA: TGTGCCAGCAGTTACACGGGACAGGGAAGGGGCGAGCAGTACTTC. Its protein is CASSYTGQGRGEQYF. The chain combines TRBV6-5 with TRBJ2-5; 9 bases are shared with TRBD1. The better agreement between TRBJ2-7 and the DNA end casts doubt on the J call. Germline V gene sequence: CDR1 MNHEY, CDR2 SVGAGI. CDR3 length: 15 residues.

Regarding this clonotype: One junction end does not reproduce the germline sequence, and a read error may be involved. The chain is built from TRBV4-2 and TRBJ2-6, with no clear D. This CDR3 comprises 16 residues. Germline V gene lookup returns CDR1 LGHNA and CDR2 YNFKEQ. The CDR3 DNA reads TGTGCCAGCGGCCAAGATTCAGTATCTGGGGCCAACGTCCTGACTTTC. This encodes CASGQDSVSGANVLTF.

The chain employs TRBV4-1 and TRBJ1-1; TRBD1 matches 8 bases. This CDR3 is built from 15 residues. CDR1 and CDR2 from the germline V gene are MGHRA and YSYEKL. V gave up 4 bases and J gave up 1 base; unmatched junction bases: 5. In DNA, the CDR3 is TGCGCCAGCAGCCGAACGACAGGGGCGAACACTGAAGCTTTCTTT. Residues: CASSRTTGANTEAFF.

This clonotype has only a few counts. One junction end disagrees with the germline gene, perhaps due to a read error. This chain joins TRBV5-1 and TRBJ2-3, with TRBD2 identical over 11 bases. The CDR3 has 16 residues. Germline CDR1 is SGHRS and CDR2 is YFSETQ. This CDR3 reads CATSDHSGGATDTQYF. CDR3 nucleotides: TGCGCCACCAGCGACCATAGCGGGGGGGCGACGGATACGCAGTATTTT.

The J gene is TRBJ1-2, the V gene TRBV7-2, with 7 bases lining up with TRBD1. With V trimmed by 4 bases and J by 8 bases, 7 bases remained unmatched. The length of the CDR3 is 13 residues. Germline V lookup: CDR1 SGHTA, CDR2 FQGNSA. The CDR3 sequence is CASSWATGPGYTF. The DNA for the CDR3 is TGTGCCAGCAGCTGGGCGACAGGGCCGGGCTACACCTTC.

This clonotype showed up just a few times. V gene TRBV27 combines with J gene TRBJ2-1, with 10 bases lining up with TRBD2. Germline V lookup: CDR1 MNHEY, CDR2 SMNVEV (reference sequence). CDR3 length: 15 residues. Trimming took 5 bases from V and 11 from J; bases not matched to a gene: 12. CDR3: CASSESGGGTMKQFF. The CDR3 nucleotides are TGTGCCAGCAGTGAAAGCGGGGGGGGAACAATGAAGCAGTTCTTC.

The chain has TRBV3-1 and TRBJ2-3; no clear D. The CDR3 runs to 14 residues. The germline V gene encodes CDR1 LGHDT and CDR2 YNNKEL (reference sequence). Trimming shortened V by 3 bases and J by 2 bases, and 9 bases separated the two germline ends. CDR3 sequence (DNA): TGTGCCAGCAGCCATCCCCCCCCCACAGATACGCAGTATTTT. Translation gives CASSHPPPTDTQYF.

This clonotype was recorded a few times. The V gene is TRBV7-6, the J gene TRBJ2-3; no firm D call. V was shortened by 4 bases and J by 2 bases, with 10 bases between the two germline ends. Germline lookup yields CDR1 SGHVS and CDR2 FNYEAQ. CDR3 length: 14 amino acids. The CDR3 here is CASSSRWDTDTQYF. The CDR3 region has the DNA TGTGCCAGCAGCTCCAGGTGGGACACAGATACGCAGTATTTT.

This clonotype was found a few times. One end of the junction is discordant with germline, which a read error may explain. The genes are TRBV4-2 and TRBJ2-3; 8 nucleotides agree with TRBD2. CDR3 length equals 18 residues. In germline, CDR1 is LGHNA, CDR2 YNFKEQ. CDR3 nucleotide sequence: TGTGCCGGCAGCCAAGGGCAGTTTCAGCGGGGGAGTTCAGATACGCAGTATTTT. Translation gives CAGSQGQFQRGSSDTQYF.

This chain connects TRBV20-1 to TRBJ2-1; 7 bases are a match to TRBD2. The germline CDR1 and CDR2 sequences are DFQATT and SNEGSKA (reference sequence). V trimming: 0 bases; J trimming: 3 bases; junction bases outside the gene matches: 5. The CDR3 is 15 amino acids. CDR3 bases: TGCAGTGCTAGAGATTCCCGGGACTACTACAATGAGCAGTTCTTC. Translated, it gives CSARDSRDYYNEQFF.

The chain joins TRBV10-1 to TRBJ1-1; 7 bases are a match to TRBD1. Unmatched junction bases numbered 5, after V lost 11 bases and J lost 2 bases. The CDR3 runs to 12 residues. The germline gives CDR1 WNHNN, CDR2 SYGVQD (reference sequence). CDR3 residues: CAGGDRNTEAFF. The CDR3 nucleotides read TGCGCCGGTGGGGACAGAAACACTGAAGCTTTCTTT.

This clonotype was picked up a small number of times. The rearrangement uses TRBV5-6 and TRBJ2-4, with 7 bases that match TRBD1. The CDR3 is 16 amino acids. V lost 4 bases and J lost 3; bases outside the gene matches: 10. Germline V gene lookup returns CDR1 SGHDT and CDR2 YYEEEE. Here the CDR3 reads CASSLTGSFGKNIQYF. In DNA form, the CDR3 reads TGTGCCAGCAGCCTGACAGGGTCGTTTGGCAAAAACATTCAGTACTTC. The full variable domain, rest sourced from reference TRBV5-6 and TRBJ2-4, is DAGVTQSPTHLIKTRGQQVTLRCSPKSGHDTVSWYQQALGQGPQFIFQYYEEEERQRGNFPDRFSGHQFPNYSSELNVNALLLGDSALYLCASSLTGSFGKNIQYFGAGTRLSVL.

The chain couples TRBV14 to TRBJ2-3; perhaps TRBD2 as D (6 bases). Between the trimmed V and J ends, which lost 3 bases and 1 base, there was a span of 11 bases. CDR1 SGHDN and CDR2 FVKESK come from the germline V gene. The CDR3 length is 15 residues. CDR3 bases: TGTGCCAGCAGCCAGGAGGGAAGCGGCACAGATACGCAGTATTTT. This translates into CASSQEGSGTDTQYF.

CDR3 nucleotides: TGTGCCAGCAAGGTAGGCGGGCTGAACACTGAAGCTTTCTTT. Its translation is CASKVGGLNTEAFF. The rearrangement joins TRBV7-9 to TRBJ1-1, with D uncertain. The CDR3 is made up of 14 amino acids. Trimming removed 7 bases from V and 0 bases from J, with 12 bases in between. Germline CDR1 and CDR2: SEHNR and FQNEAQ (reference sequence). Combining the CDR3 with reference TRBV7-9 and TRBJ1-1 gives the whole variable domain DTGVSQNPRHKITKRGQNVTFRCDPISEHNRLYWYRQTLGQGPEFLTYFQNEAQLEKSRLLSDRFSAERPKGSFSTLEIQRTEQGDSAMYLCASKVGGLNTEAFFGQGTRLTVV.

This chain connects TRBV29-1 to TRBJ2-3, with D unclear. This CDR3 has 16 amino acids. The germline gives CDR1 SQVTM, CDR2 ANQGSEA. Trimming took 1 base from V and 2 from J, leaving 16 bases between them. CDR3 loop: CSVEGASRASTDTQYF. CDR3 sequence (DNA): TGCAGCGTTGAAGGGGCAAGTAGGGCTTCCACAGATACGCAGTATTTT.

The V gene is TRBV3-1, the J gene TRBJ2-2; unclear D gene. Germline V lookup: CDR1 LGHDT, CDR2 YNNKEL (reference sequence). The CDR3 consists of 13 residues. Trimming took off 4 bases at V and 5 bases at J, with 8 bases between the two ends. CDR3: CASSPSRTGELFF. The CDR3 bases are TGTGCCAGCAGCCCCTCAAGGACCGGGGAGCTGTTTTTT.